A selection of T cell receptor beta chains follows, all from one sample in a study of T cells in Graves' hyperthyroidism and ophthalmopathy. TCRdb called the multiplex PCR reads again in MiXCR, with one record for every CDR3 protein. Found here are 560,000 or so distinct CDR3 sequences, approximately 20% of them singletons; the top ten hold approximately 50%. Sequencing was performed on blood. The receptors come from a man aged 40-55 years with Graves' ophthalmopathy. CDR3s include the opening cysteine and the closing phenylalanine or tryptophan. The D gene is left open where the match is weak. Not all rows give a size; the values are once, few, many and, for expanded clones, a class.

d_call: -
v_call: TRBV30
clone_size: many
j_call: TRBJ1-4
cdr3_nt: TGTGCCTGGAGTGTGGATTACCCGGCCGAAAAACTGTTTTTT
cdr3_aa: CAWSVDYPAEKLFF

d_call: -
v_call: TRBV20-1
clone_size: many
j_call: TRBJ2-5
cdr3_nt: TGCAGTGCTAGAGGGAGGCCCCCGTACCAAGAGACCCAGTACTTC
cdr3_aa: CSARGRPPYQETQYF

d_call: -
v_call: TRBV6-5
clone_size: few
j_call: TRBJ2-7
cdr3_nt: TGTGCCAGCAGTTGGGGGCCCTACGAGCAGTACTTC
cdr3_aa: CASSWGPYEQYF

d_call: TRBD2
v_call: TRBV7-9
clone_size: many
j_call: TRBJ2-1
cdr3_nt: TGTGCCAGCAGCGACCTAGCGGGAGGGCGTAATGAGCAGTTCTTC
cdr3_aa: CASSDLAGGRNEQFF

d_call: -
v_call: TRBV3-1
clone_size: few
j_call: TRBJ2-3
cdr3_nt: TGTGCCAGCAGCCTAGTCGGTGGCAAGAGCACAGATACGCAGTATTTT
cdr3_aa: CASSLVGGKSTDTQYF

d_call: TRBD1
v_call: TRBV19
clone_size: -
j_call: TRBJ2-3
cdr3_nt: TGTGCCAGTAGTACCCGGACAGGGAAGGGCACAGATACGCAGTATTTT
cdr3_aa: CASSTRTGKGTDTQYF

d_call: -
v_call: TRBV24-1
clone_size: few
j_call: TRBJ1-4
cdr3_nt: TGTGCCACCAGTGGGGGCGGACCTCCAAATGAAAAACTGTTTTTT
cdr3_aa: CATSGGGPPNEKLFF

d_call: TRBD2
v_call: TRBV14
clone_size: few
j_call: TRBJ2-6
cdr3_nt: TGTGCCAGCAGCCAAGCGGGAGGGGCTGGGGCCAACGTCCTGACTTTC
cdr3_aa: CASSQAGGAGANVLTF

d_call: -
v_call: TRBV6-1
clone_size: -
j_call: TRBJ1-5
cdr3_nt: TGTGCCAGCACAGCAGATAGCAATCAGCCTCAGCATTTT
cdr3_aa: CASTADSNQPQHF

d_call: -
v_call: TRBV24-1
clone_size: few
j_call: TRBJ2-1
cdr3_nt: TGTGCCACCAGTGATTTCCACCTTGGGGTTGAGGGGAATGAGCAGTTCTTC
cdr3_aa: CATSDFHLGVEGNEQFF

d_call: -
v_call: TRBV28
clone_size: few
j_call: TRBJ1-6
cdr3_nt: TGTGCCAGCAGTTCGGGACTCTATAATTCACCCCTCCACTTT
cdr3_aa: CASSSGLYNSPLHF